The TCR beta chain described here comes from a study of blood T cell repertoires in COVID-19. This CDR3 spans 13 amino acids. V was cut by 3 bases and J by 4 bases, with 10 bases left in between. The germline gives CDR1 MNHEY, CDR2 SMNVEV (reference sequence). TCRdb's copy holds only in-frame clones and misses some; the assay was immunoSEQ multiplex PCR. The table records 130,000 to 150,000 clones, approximately 83% of them present only once. Sequencing input: peripheral blood. The chain joins TRBV27 to TRBJ2-7, with D perhaps matching TRBD1 (5 bases). The receptor comes from a woman aged 60-75 years with COVID-19, enrolled during active disease. CDR3 DNA sequence: TGTGCCAGCAGTTTTCAGGGAATGTACGAGCAGTACTTC. It specifies CASSFQGMYEQYF.